These 14 T cell receptor beta chains share one sample of origin, sequenced in a study of blood T cell repertoires in COVID-19. Assay: immunoSEQ multiplex PCR; the TCRdb copy retains only in-frame clones and omits some. The data hold over 150,000 clones, with approximately 84% observed a single time. Sequencing was carried out using PBMCs or T cells enriched from blood (not recorded which). The receptors originated from a woman between 50 and 59 years old who had recovered from COVID-19.

V is TRBV30 and J is TRBJ1-2, with no clear D. Germline CDR1 GTSNPN, CDR2 SVGIG (reference sequence). The V and J ends lost 1 base and 0 bases respectively, with 12 bases between them. The CDR3 has 15 residues. CDR3 bases: TGTGCCTGGAGTGCCTACAGTAAATCTAACTATGGCTACACCTTC. It yields the protein CAWSAYSKSNYGYTF.

The chain employs TRBV5-1 and TRBJ2-3, with 11 bases aligning to TRBD2. V lost 2 bases, J lost 0 bases, and 5 bases stayed unmatched. CDR3 length equals 17 residues. Per the germline V gene, CDR1 is SGHRS and CDR2 is YFSETQ. This CDR3 is CASSFGLAGGSTDTQYF. The CDR3 DNA reads TGCGCCAGCAGCTTTGGGCTAGCGGGAGGTAGCACAGATACGCAGTATTTT.

The V call is TRBV28, the J call TRBJ2-7, with D possibly being TRBD1 (5 bases). This CDR3 is built from 16 residues. V was cut by 4 bases and J by 1 base, with 17 bases left in between. Per the germline V gene, CDR1 is MDHEN and CDR2 is SYDVKM. The DNA for the CDR3 is TGTGCCAGCAGTTCGCCTACCAGGGTTAGGTCCTACGAGCAGTACTTC. Translating it yields CASSSPTRVRSYEQYF.

The chain combines TRBV5-4 with TRBJ1-3, with D unresolved. V shed 4 bases and J shed 0 bases, with 11 bases lying between them. Germline CDR1 SGHNT, CDR2 YYREEE (reference sequence). This CDR3 is built from 15 residues. The CDR3 protein is CASSPTLNSGNTIYF. CDR3 sequence (DNA): TGTGCCAGCAGCCCGACATTAAACTCTGGAAACACCATATATTTT. The full variable domain, in which reference TRBV5-4 and TRBJ1-3 provide the parts outside the CDR3, is ETGVTQSPTHLIKTRGQQVTLRCSSQSGHNTVSWYQQALGQGPQFIFQYYREEENGRGNFPPRFSGLQFPNYSSELNVNALELDDSALYLCASSPTLNSGNTIYFGEGSWLTVV.

This clone appeared once. The gene calls are TRBV19 and TRBJ1-5; TRBD1 matches 8 bases. The CDR3 sequence is 14 residues long. CDR1 and CDR2 from the germline V gene are LNHDA and SQIVND (reference sequence). J was trimmed by 4 bases and V by 8 bases; bases with no gene match: 7. CDR3 DNA sequence: TGTGCCAGTGGCTCGACAGGGGAAAATCAGCCCCAGCATTTT. This translates into CASGSTGENQPQHF.

A few counts support this clone. The J gene is TRBJ2-7, the V gene TRBV5-1; possibly TRBD2 for D (5 bases). The V end was cut by 0 bases, the J end by 4 bases, with 14 bases between. The CDR3 is 15 residues long. The germline V gene encodes CDR1 SGHRS and CDR2 YFSETQ. For the CDR3, the DNA is TGCGCCAGCAGCTTGGGGGAGAGAGCCGGGTACGAGCAGTACTTC. This gives the protein CASSLGERAGYEQYF.

The chain links TRBV18 to TRBJ2-5; D remains ambiguous. Germline V gene lookup returns CDR1 KGHSH and CDR2 LQKENI. The CDR3 is made up of 13 amino acids. V lost 3 bases and J lost 2, with 7 bases in between. Here the CDR3 reads CASSPASQETQYF. The CDR3, as DNA: TGTGCCAGCTCACCGGCCAGTCAAGAGACCCAGTACTTC.

The rearrangement links TRBV5-4 to TRBJ2-5, with D possibly matching TRBD1 (5 bases). Germline CDR1 SGHNT, CDR2 YYREEE (reference sequence). V was trimmed by 10 bases and J by 2 bases, leaving 15 bases between them. This CDR3 is built from 13 residues. The CDR3 DNA follows: TGTGCCTCTAGGGGCTCCCCACAAGAGACCCAGTACTTC. This sequence encodes CASRGSPQETQYF.

This chain uses TRBV5-1 with TRBJ1-4; 8 nucleotides match TRBD1. CDR3 length equals 14 residues. Unmatched junction bases numbered 5, after V lost 2 bases and J lost 8 bases. The V gene's germline CDR1 is SGHRS and CDR2 YFSETQ. The CDR3 sequence: CASSFSTGVEKLFF. The CDR3 DNA is TGCGCCAGCAGCTTTTCGACAGGGGTAGAAAAACTGTTTTTT. Looking up the rest from reference TRBV5-1 and TRBJ1-4 gives the full variable domain: KAGVTQTPRYLIKTRGQQVTLSCSPISGHRSVSWYQQTPGQGLQFLFEYFSETQRNKGNFPGRFSGRQFSNSRSEMNVSTLELGDSALYLCASSFSTGVEKLFFGSGTQLSVL.

V usage is TRBV5-6 and J usage is TRBJ1-2, with 7 bases identical to TRBD1. The CDR3 is 14 residues long. Germline CDR1 reads SGHDT; CDR2 reads YYEEEE. With 0 bases clipped from V and 3 bases from J, the junction kept 2 bases outside the gene matches. CDR3 in amino acids: CASSLGDRDYGYTF. As DNA, the CDR3 is TGTGCCAGCAGCTTGGGGGACAGAGACTATGGCTACACCTTC.

The genes are TRBV7-2 and TRBJ2-7, with TRBD2 identical over 8 bases. Germline loops: CDR1 SGHTA, CDR2 FQGNSA. Germline trimming cut 1 base from V and 2 bases from J; bases unmatched to any gene: 7. The CDR3 is made up of 16 amino acids. CDR3 DNA sequence: TGTGCCAGCAGCTTAGGTCCGTCGGGGGGGGCCTACGAGCAGTACTTC. Translation gives CASSLGPSGGAYEQYF.

This sequence joins TRBV28 and TRBJ2-7; D remains unclear. This CDR3 is 13 amino acids long. The V end was cut by 10 bases, the J end by 1 base, with 14 bases between. The germline V gene encodes CDR1 MDHEN and CDR2 SYDVKM. DNA of the CDR3: TGTGCCACTACGAACAGACCATCCTACGAGCAGTACTTC. Its protein is CATTNRPSYEQYF. Together with reference TRBV28 and TRBJ2-7, the CDR3 gives the full variable domain: DVKVTQSSRYLVKRTGEKVFLECVQDMDHENMFWYRQDPGLGLRLIYFSYDVKMKEKGDIPEGYSVSREKKERFSLILESASTNQTSMYLCATTNRPSYEQYFGPGTRLTVT.

The rearrangement uses TRBV28 and TRBJ2-6; perhaps TRBD1 as D (6 bases). Trimming left V 5 bases short and J 2 bases short, with 13 bases between. This CDR3 spans 16 amino acids. From germline, CDR1 is MDHEN and CDR2 SYDVKM. The DNA of the CDR3 is TGTGCCAGCAGTCGACCAGGGGCCGCTGGGGCCAACGTCCTGACTTTC. Protein sequence: CASSRPGAAGANVLTF.

The chain couples TRBV30 to TRBJ1-4; D gene uncertain. CDR1 is GTSNPN and CDR2 is SVGIG in the germline V gene (reference sequence). Trimming pared 5 bases from V and 5 bases from J, leaving 12 bases between. This CDR3 is built from 13 residues. Written as DNA, the CDR3 is TGTGCCTGGGACTCTTACGAAAATGAAAAACTGTTTTTT. Translation: CAWDSYENEKLFF.